Listed below are T cell receptor beta chains from one sample, sequenced in a study of cytomegalovirus exposure and HLA in healthy donors. Here immunoSEQ multiplex PCR was the method, and the copy in TCRdb shows in-frame clones only, minus some. The sample holds 110,000 to 150,000 clones; approximately 72% are singletons and the top ten take approximately 2.1%. Material: PBMCs. Receptor source: a man aged 35-49 years in good health and CMV-seronegative. Both conserved end residues are trimmed from each CDR3.

j_call,v_call,cdr3_aa
TRBJ1-1,TRBV14,ASSTAQDTEAF
TRBJ1-5,TRBV19,ASSISPNQPQH
TRBJ1-2,TRBV4-1,ASSQTTGGGYT
TRBJ2-3,TRBV15,ATRPRWSSTDTQY
TRBJ2-1,TRBV6-1,ASTTYKGGDEQF
TRBJ2-1,TRBV9,ASSGENEQF
TRBJ2-3,TRBV4-2,ASSQVRVIRDREKGSTDTQY
TRBJ2-3,TRBV19,ASSITGTGDTQY
TRBJ1-2,TRBV19,ASNLDRDYGYT
TRBJ1-2,TRBV7-9,ASSSLGSAYYGYT
TRBJ2-6,TRBV7-9,ASSLRRGSSSGANVLT
TRBJ1-4,TRBV9,ASSQWSGRGLDEKLF
TRBJ1-1,TRBV29-1,SVGGVRRNTEAF
TRBJ1-1,TRBV30,AWSVALRRDTEAF
TRBJ2-7,TRBV9,ASSPGTGTYEQY
TRBJ1-1,TRBV11-2,ASRPRTGTNTEAF
TRBJ2-7,TRBV5-1,ASSLARDRGYEQY
TRBJ1-1,TRBV13,ASSLGVWGRTEAF
TRBJ2-3,TRBV5-1,ASSSGSTDTQY
TRBJ2-1,TRBV7-6,ASSARASAIYNEQF
TRBJ1-3,TRBV9,ASSPGAGNTIY
TRBJ2-1,TRBV5-4,ASSPSPHNEQF
TRBJ2-7,TRBV30,AWSVLGWGHGYEQY
TRBJ1-6,TRBV6-5,ASSKRTGNNSPLH
TRBJ1-1,TRBV30,AWSVGVGAVTEAF
TRBJ2-3,TRBV7-2,ASSLAAVPDTQY
TRBJ1-4,TRBV19,ASSTQVATNEKLF
TRBJ1-1,TRBV5-1,ASSLWARNTEAF
TRBJ2-5,TRBV30,AWSLSRDRRFKTQY
TRBJ2-3,TRBV5-1,ASSLGGGGGGDTQY
TRBJ2-3,TRBV2,ASTGDSTDTQY
TRBJ1-2,TRBV15,ATSRGQGGNYGYT
TRBJ2-3,TRBV11-2,ASSFGGTSRGTDTQY
TRBJ1-5,TRBV19,ASSISGNHQPQH
TRBJ1-1,TRBV5-1,ASSLGPNTEAF
TRBJ2-2,TRBV5-6,ASSFLGARNTGELF
TRBJ2-1,TRBV19,ASSVSGTSVSL
TRBJ2-7,TRBV7-2,ASRASGQPEQY
TRBJ2-3,TRBV10-3,AIKGGGIQTDTQY
TRBJ2-7,TRBV6-5,ASRADRAPYEQY
TRBJ2-1,TRBV6-5,ASSRYLLESEQF
TRBJ2-2,TRBV5-4,ASSGPRTSNTGELF
NA,TRBV4-1,ASSPDREAQETQY
TRBJ1-2,TRBV28,ASSPTQPTGVGYGYT
TRBJ2-3,TRBV5-6,ASSSIWASGKWDTQY
TRBJ2-1,TRBV2,ASSEYLYNEQF
TRBJ2-7,TRBV6-6,ASSSPSGKYEQY
TRBJ2-2,TRBV10-3,AIRTGTGNTGELF
TRBJ1-2,TRBV28,ASSPGTGGFGYT
TRBJ2-2,TRBV2,ASLNIAGTGELF
TRBJ2-4,TRBV9,ASSSRGSGREGTKNIQY
TRBJ1-1,TRBV29-1,SVCLTGMNTEAF